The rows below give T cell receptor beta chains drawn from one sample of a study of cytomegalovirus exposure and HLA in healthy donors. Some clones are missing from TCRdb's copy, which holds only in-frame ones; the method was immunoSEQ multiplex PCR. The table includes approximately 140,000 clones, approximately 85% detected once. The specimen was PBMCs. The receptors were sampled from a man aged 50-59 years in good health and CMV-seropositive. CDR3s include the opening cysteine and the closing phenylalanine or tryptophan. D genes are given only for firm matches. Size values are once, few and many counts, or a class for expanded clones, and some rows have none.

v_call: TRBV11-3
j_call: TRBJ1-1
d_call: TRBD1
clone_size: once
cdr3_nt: TGTGCCAGCAGCCGGGACAGCCTGAACACTGAAGCTTTCTTT
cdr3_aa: CASSRDSLNTEAFF

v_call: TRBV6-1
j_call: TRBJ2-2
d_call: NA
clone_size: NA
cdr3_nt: TGTGCCAGCAGGGCTAGCGCGTCGGACACCGGGGAGCTGTTTTTT
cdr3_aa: CASRASASDTGELFF

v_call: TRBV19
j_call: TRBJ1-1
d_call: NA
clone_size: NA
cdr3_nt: TGTGCCAGTTCGAGGCAGTTTGACACTGAAGCTTTCTTT
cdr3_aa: CASSRQFDTEAFF

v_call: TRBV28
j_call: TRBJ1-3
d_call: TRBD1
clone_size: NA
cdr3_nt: TGTGCCAGCAGCCTACAGGGGGCAAGAGGAAACACCATATATTTT
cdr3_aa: CASSLQGARGNTIYF

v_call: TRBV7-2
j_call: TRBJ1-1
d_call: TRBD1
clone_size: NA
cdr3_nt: TGTGCCAGCAGCCGACAGGGGATTGTGGTGAACACTGAAGCTTTCTTT
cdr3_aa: CASSRQGIVVNTEAFF

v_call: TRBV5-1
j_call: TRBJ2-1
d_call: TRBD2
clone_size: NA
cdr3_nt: TGCGCCAGCAGCGATACTAGCGGGAGCGGTAATGAGCAGTTCTTC
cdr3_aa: CASSDTSGSGNEQFF

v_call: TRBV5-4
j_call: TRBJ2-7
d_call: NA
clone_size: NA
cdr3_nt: TGTGCCAGCAGCCCTGACAGGACCTCCTACGAGCAGTACTTC
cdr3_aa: CASSPDRTSYEQYF

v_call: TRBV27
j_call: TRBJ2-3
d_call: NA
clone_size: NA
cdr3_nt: TGTGCCAGCAGTTTATCAGCGTCTAGCACAGATACGCAGTATTTT
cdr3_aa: CASSLSASSTDTQYF

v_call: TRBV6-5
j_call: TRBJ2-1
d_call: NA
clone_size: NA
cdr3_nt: TGTGCCAGCAAGGGGACACGTAGCAATGAGCAGTTCTTC
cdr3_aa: CASKGTRSNEQFF

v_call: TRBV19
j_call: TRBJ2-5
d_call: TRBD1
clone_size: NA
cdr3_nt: TGTGCCACCGGGACAGGGGCTTCGGAGACCCAGTACTTC
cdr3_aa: CATGTGASETQYF

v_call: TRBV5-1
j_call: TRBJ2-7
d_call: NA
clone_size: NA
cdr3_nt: TGCGCCAGCAGCTCCGGGGTGTCCTACGAGCAGTACTTC
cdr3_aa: CASSSGVSYEQYF

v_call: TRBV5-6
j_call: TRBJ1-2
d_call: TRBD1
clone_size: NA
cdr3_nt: TGTGCCAGCAGCTCCCGGGACAGTTCGATCTATGGCTACACCTTC
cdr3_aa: CASSSRDSSIYGYTF

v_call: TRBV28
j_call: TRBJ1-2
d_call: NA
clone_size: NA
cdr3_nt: TGTGCCAGCAGGGGGAGGAACTATGGCCACACCTTC
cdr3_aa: CASRGRNYGHTF

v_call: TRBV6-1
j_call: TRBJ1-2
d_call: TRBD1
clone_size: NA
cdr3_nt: TGTGCCAGCAGTGTCGGACAGGCCGGAGGCTACACCTTC
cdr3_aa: CASSVGQAGGYTF

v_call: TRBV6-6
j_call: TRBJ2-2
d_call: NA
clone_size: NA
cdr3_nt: TGTGCCAGCGGTCAGGGGCCGACCGGGGAGCTGTTTTTT
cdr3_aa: CASGQGPTGELFF

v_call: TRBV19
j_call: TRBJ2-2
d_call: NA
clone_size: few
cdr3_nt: TGTGCCAGTAGTAGCGTCGCTACTAGTTACGCCGGGGAGCTGTTTTTT
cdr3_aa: CASSSVATSYAGELFF

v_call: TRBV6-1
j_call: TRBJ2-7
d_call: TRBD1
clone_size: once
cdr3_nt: TGTGCCAGCAGTAGCCGGACAGGGACCTACGAGCAGTACTTC
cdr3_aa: CASSSRTGTYEQYF

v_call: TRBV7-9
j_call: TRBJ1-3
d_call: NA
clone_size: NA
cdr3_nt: TGTTCCAGCAGCTTACTCGCGACACCGATTGGTGGAAACACCATATATTTT
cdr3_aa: CSSSLLATPIGGNTIYF

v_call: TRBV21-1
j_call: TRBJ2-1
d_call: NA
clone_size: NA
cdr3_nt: TGTGCCAGCAGCCAACACTCTAGCGGGAGGCGCAAACGCAATGAGCAGTTCTTC
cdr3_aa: CASSQHSSGRRKRNEQFF

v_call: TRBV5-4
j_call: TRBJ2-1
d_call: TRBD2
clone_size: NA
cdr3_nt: TGTGCCAGCAGTCGAGATTCTAGCGGGAGTAATGAGCAGTTCTTC
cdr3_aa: CASSRDSSGSNEQFF